This T cell receptor (beta chain) is drawn from a study of blood T cell repertoires in COVID-19. Across the study: In each case, the material was cDNA or gDNA derived from T cells, B-cell-depleted T cells, or PBMCs.

This clone was seen a single time. Per the study methods: Nucleated cell number was recorded as an estimate derived from reference gene primer amplification. Clones were sequenced by immunoSEQ multiplex PCR, and TCRdb holds only the in-frame ones, with some missing. V and J calls and clone size come straight from that table; D and trimming were deduced from the DNA. The sample carries about 190,000 clones, about 90% recorded once. CDR1 LGHDT and CDR2 YNNKEL come from the germline V gene (reference sequence). CDR3 length: 14 residues. Trimming took off 4 bases at V and 7 bases at J, with 16 bases between the two ends.

The sequence was obtained from a man aged 18 to 30 with active or convalescent COVID-19. V is TRBV3-1 (or the pseudogene TRBV3-2) and J is TRBJ1-2, with TRBD1 as a possible D gene (5 bases). Input material: peripheral blood. This CDR3 reads CASSPSGNRFGYTF. The CDR3 DNA is TGTGCCAGCAGCCCATCAGGGAACCGATTTGGCTACACCTTC.